The 2 T cell receptor beta chains presented below share a single source sample, sequenced in a study of cytomegalovirus exposure and HLA in healthy donors. It was with 60 Vbeta and 13 Jbeta primers that the PCR ran. Only in-frame clones appear in the TCRdb table, and some are missing; sequencing was by immunoSEQ multiplex PCR. The profile shows 150,000 to 200,000 clones, 82% of them singletons. Source material: PBMCs. The origin of the receptors is a girl aged 10-17 years in good health and CMV-seropositive.

The chain carries TRBV10-3 and TRBJ1-5, with D possibly matching TRBD1 (6 bases). This CDR3 region has 14 residues. Trimming cost V 3 bases and J 5 bases, with 11 bases left between them. CDR1 ENHRY and CDR2 SYGVKD come from the germline V gene. The CDR3 DNA sequence: TGTGCCATCAGTGATTTACAGGGCGATCAGCCCCAGCATTTT. It codes for CAISDLQGDQPQHF.

The chain is built from TRBV4-3 and TRBJ2-4; D remains ambiguous. This CDR3 contains 14 residues. Germline-derived CDR1 and CDR2 are LGHNA and YSLEER. V lost 2 bases, J lost 6 bases, and 11 bases lay in between. CDR3 in amino acids: CASSQQWAVNIQYF. The CDR3 coding sequence is TGCGCCAGCAGCCAACAATGGGCTGTAAACATTCAGTACTTC.